This T cell receptor (beta chain) emerged from a study of T cells in Graves' hyperthyroidism and ophthalmopathy. General study points: Before onset, ophthalmopathy was predicted by the model a median roughly six months earlier.

Uncontrolled infection, other autoimmune disease, pregnancy or lactation disqualified patients from enrolment. Regions amplified from RNA transcripts were the TCR beta CDR3 regions. Initially, a first-round RT-PCR of the TCR CDR3 employed the HTBI primer set. Each CDR3 protein is one row after TCRdb ran MiXCR on the multiplex PCR reads. The sample has around 430,000 distinct CDR3 sequences; under 15% are singletons. Germline loops: CDR1 SGHNT, CDR2 YYREEE (reference sequence). The CDR3 loop spans 15 amino acids. V shed 6 bases and J 0 bases; nucleotides not matched to a gene: 7. As to this clonotype: Its target is unknown.

V and J are TRBV5-4 and TRBJ2-3; 7 positions match TRBD1. The sequenced sample consisted of blood. The clonotype comes from a woman aged 25 to 39 with Graves' hyperthyroidism. The CDR3: CASTSSGGSTDTQYF. Here the CDR3 DNA reads TGTGCCAGCACCTCGTCAGGGGGAAGCACAGATACGCAGTATTTT.